This T cell receptor (beta chain) stems from a study of tumor-infiltrating lymphocytes in primary liver carcinoma (dated by TCRdb to 2015 to 2018). The study in broad terms: Of the five patients (three men and two women, aged 30 to 69 years), four had hepatocellular carcinoma and one had combined HCC and intrahepatic cholangiocarcinoma. Each sample produced roughly 3.5 to 8 million productive TCRbeta reads, and read depth showed no significant difference between tissue types. TCRbeta repertoire sequencing, expression microarrays and whole-exome sequencing were combined in the study across five regions of each liver tumor, with adjacent normal tissue and blood also included. Tumors of the five patients were stage T1-T3 N0M0 with maximum diameters of roughly 4 to 11 cm. To link TCRbeta repertoire diversity to the local molecular phenotype, the approximately 23 tumor region samples were profiled with Agilent mRNA microarrays. A total of roughly 35 specimens from 5 patients, comprising 25 or so tumor regions, 5 adjacent noncancerous liver tissues and 5 peripheral blood samples, were covered by TCRbeta repertoire sequencing. Repertoires from technical replicates were highly reproducible, with mean shared-clone rates near 0.89 and correlation coefficients above 0.95. The investigation overall reported the following: Compared with blood, tumors had a significantly larger share of the repertoire taken up by the top 250 clones (p = 0.039). Comparison of CD4+ and CD8+ T cell repertoires was precluded by the use of bulk unsorted samples. Only a few patients were included in the study, and the authors note that the findings should be validated in a larger study. Only about 7.5-24% of top clones were present in all five regions of a tumor, suggesting spatial heterogeneity of tumor-infiltrating T cells. Only the TCR beta chain was sequenced, which likely underestimates true repertoire diversity because unpaired alpha chains were not captured. Pairs of tumor regions showed greater repertoire overlap (mean about 36%) than tumor-adjacent pairs (roughly 17%) or tumor-blood pairs (roughly 14%), which is consistent with antigen-driven expansion.

Total RNA and DNA were co-extracted without cell sorting from approximately 20-30 mg of bulk tissue using the AllPrep DNA/RNA mini kit. Five patients with histopathologically diagnosed primary liver carcinoma underwent surgical resection in China between late 2015 and 2016. Patients had chronic HBV infection and were treatment-naive at sampling. Each tumor was sampled at five spatially separated regions: the tumor centre plus the superior, inferior, left-lateral and right-lateral poles. Histology showed that every tumor sample contained more than 85% viable tumor cells. Fresh tumor and adjacent tissue pieces were bisected; one half was stored in RNAlater at -80°C, the other sent for histology. A constant-region primer and ProtoScript II reverse transcriptase were used to reverse-transcribe TCRbeta-specific cDNA from roughly 0.5 ug total RNA. Construction of the TCRbeta libraries relied on three nested rounds of multiplex PCR, following a slightly modified ARM-PCR procedure. Each of the first two PCR rounds ran for around 10 cycles using multiplex TRBV1-TRBV30 forward primers together with a Cbeta reverse primer. Sample barcodes and Illumina adapters were attached in a final 25-cycle PCR using Deep VentR polymerase. Before sequencing, amplicons between 200 and 500 bp were purified from gel using a QIAquick gel extraction kit. The TCRbeta amplicons were sequenced with 250-bp paired-end reads on an Illumina HiSeq 2500. Per the authors' processing: To recover full CDR3 sequences, reads were quality-trimmed using Trimmomatic v0.33 and paired reads were then merged using FLASH v1.2.11. V, D and J germline segments were assigned to the rearranged TCRbeta sequences using MiGEC v1.2.1b. VDJtools v1.0.0 computed clonotype statistics and Shannon-Wiener diversity indices. To reduce sampling bias, subsequent analyses other than the diversity analysis used only the 250 most abundant clonotypes in each sample. TCRdb's own reprocessing of the public reads used fastp at Q25 and MiXCR and kept productive beta chains. Merged by CDR3 protein, the rows form single entries marked with the most common genes and DNA. The V and J calls come from TCRdb's annotation, not from the publication. A total of roughly 100,000 distinct CDR3 sequences appear in this sample, around 80% of them only once. About a fifth of the sample is taken by the ten largest.

The germline V gene encodes CDR1 GTSNPN and CDR2 SVGIG (reference sequence). The CDR3, cysteine through phenylalanine, is 13 amino acids long. CDR3 DNA only is kept here, 39 bases in frame from base 1. As for this clonotype: Its antigen remains undetermined. A read error may account for a junction end that differs from germline.

The clonotype originates from a man aged 35-49 years with primary liver carcinoma and hepatitis B virus infection. Sequenced: liver tumor tissue from sampling region 3. The sample's cell subset or site label, decoded: tumor region T3, left-lateral pole. Recombination joined TRBV30 with TRBJ1-1; no D gene is confidently identified. The nucleotide sequence reads TGCGCCTCCCTTCCAGATTTTTACACTGAAGCTTTCTTT. Its translation is CASLPDFYTEAFF.